The 29 T cell receptor beta chains presented below share a single source sample, sequenced in a study of shared clonotypes between healthy human individuals. Method: immunoSEQ multiplex PCR; TCRdb's copy keeps in-frame clones and lacks some. The repertoire has some 2.4 million clones, approximately 94% of them found once; the top ten carry 0.36%. The sample comprised naive CD4+ T cells from PBMCs. Subset denoted: CD45RA+ positively selected. The receptors here all came from a man aged 18 to 29 in good health. Some clones in this sample may be carry-over from other donors' samples.

This chain's CDR3 is CASSRQGEKLFF. As DNA, the CDR3 is TGTGCCAGCAGCCGACAGGGTGAAAAACTGTTTTTT. The V call is TRBV6-1, the J call TRBJ1-4; 7 nucleotides agree with TRBD1. CDR1 is MNHNS and CDR2 is SASEGT in the germline V gene. The CDR3 runs to 12 residues. J lost 7 bases, V lost 6 bases, and 2 bases had no gene match.

The chain uses TRBV7-9 and TRBJ1-1; TRBD1 is a possible D gene (5 bases). The CDR3 covers 15 residues. The V end was cut by 5 bases, the J end by 0 bases, with 13 bases between. Looked up from germline, CDR1 is SEHNR and CDR2 is FQNEAQ (reference sequence). The CDR3 DNA reads TGTGCCAGCAGCACCAAAGGACACCTGAACACTGAAGCTTTCTTT. The encoded protein is CASSTKGHLNTEAFF.

This clone was counted a single time. The J gene is TRBJ2-3, the V gene TRBV7-9; D is undetermined. Germline-derived CDR1 and CDR2 are SEHNR and FQNEAQ (reference sequence). V lost 5 bases and J 4 bases, leaving 10 bases between the germline ends. There are 13 residues in the CDR3. CDR3 in amino acids: CASSPLSADTQYF. DNA of the CDR3: TGTGCCAGCAGCCCTCTGTCAGCAGATACGCAGTATTTT. The full variable domain, its missing parts supplied by reference TRBV7-9 and TRBJ2-3, is DTGVSQNPRHKITKRGQNVTFRCDPISEHNRLYWYRQTLGQGPEFLTYFQNEAQLEKSRLLSDRFSAERPKGSFSTLEIQRTEQGDSAMYLCASSPLSADTQYFGPGTRLTVL.

The rearrangement uses TRBV7-7 and TRBJ2-2, with D hard to call. V lost 3 bases and J 7 bases, leaving 12 bases between the germline ends. The V gene's germline CDR1 is SSHAT and CDR2 FNYEAQ (reference sequence). CDR3 length: 14 amino acids. The CDR3 bases are TGTGCCAGCAGCTTGGACCTTAATAGCGGGGAGCTGTTTTTT. It yields the protein CASSLDLNSGELFF.

V gene TRBV20-1 combines with J gene TRBJ2-3, with D unresolved. This CDR3 comprises 11 residues. Germline V lookup: CDR1 DFQATT, CDR2 SNEGSKA (reference sequence). V shed 1 base and J shed 5 bases, with 4 bases lying between them. The CDR3 DNA reads as TGCAGTGCTAGAGTGGTAGATACGCAGTATTTT. The encoded protein is CSARVVDTQYF.

The chain carries TRBV10-3 and TRBJ1-2; TRBD1 matches 9 bases. This CDR3 spans 15 amino acids. J lost 1 base, V lost 2 bases, and 2 bases had no gene match. CDR1 and CDR2 (germline): ENHRY, SYGVKD. DNA for the CDR3: TGTGCCATCAGTGAGGTGGGACAGGGTAACTATGGCTACACCTTC. Residues: CAISEVGQGNYGYTF.

The count of this clone is one. V and J are TRBV7-3 and TRBJ2-1; a weak D match, TRBD1 (8 bases). The CDR3 covers 15 residues. V shed 6 bases and J shed 9 bases, with 21 bases lying between them. Germline V gene sequence: CDR1 SGHTA, CDR2 FQGTGA. The DNA of the CDR3 is TGTGCCAGCAGTCCCGGGACAGGCGGCGGGGGTGAGCAGTTCTTC. Its translation: CASSPGTGGGGEQFF.

The V and J genes are TRBV7-8 and TRBJ2-5, with 7 bases fitting TRBD2. Germline CDR1 is SGHVS and CDR2 is FQNEAQ. This CDR3 spans 11 amino acids. Trimming at V came to 5 bases and at J to 14 bases, leaving 8 bases not matched to a gene. In DNA form, the CDR3 reads TGTGCCAGCAGCGGATTTTGGGGGGGATACTTC. Amino acid sequence: CASSGFWGGYF.

This chain joins TRBV5-1 and TRBJ2-5, with D perhaps TRBD1 or TRBD2 (5 bases each). Trimming left V 2 bases short and J 7 bases short, with 12 bases between. The CDR3 has 13 amino acids. Germline V gene sequence: CDR1 SGHRS, CDR2 YFSETQ. CDR3 coding DNA: TGCGCCAGCAGCTTCCGAGGGGACGGGACCCAGTACTTC. It is translated as CASSFRGDGTQYF.

This clone was found once. One end of the junction is discordant with germline, which a read error may explain. The chain is built from TRBV18 and TRBJ1-4; possible D gene TRBD1, 5 bases. The germline V gene encodes CDR1 KGHSH and CDR2 LQKENI. The length of the CDR3 is 13 residues. The DNA for the CDR3 is TGTGCCAGCTCACCACTGGGGGGAGAAACACTGTTTTTT. Residues: CASSPLGGETLFF.

This clone was seen only a few times. Other DNA sequences in this sample translate to the same CDR3. This chain links TRBV7-9 with TRBJ2-2; D gene unclear. Germline CDR1 is SEHNR and CDR2 is FQNEAQ (reference sequence). The CDR3 spans 13 residues. The V gene lost 4 bases and the J gene lost 1 base, with 4 bases spanning the gap. The DNA for the CDR3 is TGTGCCAGCAGCTCAGGGAACACCGGGGAGCTGTTTTTT. Its translation: CASSSGNTGELFF.

The sample holds one count of this clone. V usage is TRBV13 and J usage is TRBJ2-2, with D perhaps TRBD1 or TRBD2 (6 bases each). CDR3 length equals 16 residues. CDR1 is PRHDT and CDR2 is FYEKMQ in the germline V gene (reference sequence). The V gene lost 0 bases and the J gene lost 5 bases, with 13 bases spanning the gap. CDR3 sequence (DNA): TGTGCCAGCAGCTTAGGTACAGGGAGGAATACCGGGGAGCTGTTTTTT. It codes for CASSLGTGRNTGELFF.

The chain couples TRBV28 to TRBJ2-1, with TRBD2 identical over 12 bases. The J segment lost 0 bases and the V segment lost 2 bases, leaving 8 bases of the junction unmatched. The CDR3 totals 19 residues. Germline CDR1 and CDR2: MDHEN and SYDVKM. CDR3 loop: CASSLRASGRGSSYNEQFF. Written as DNA, the CDR3 is TGTGCCAGCAGTTTACGGGCTAGCGGGAGGGGGAGCTCCTACAATGAGCAGTTCTTC.

The rearrangement uses TRBV18 and TRBJ1-5, with a possible D match to TRBD1 (6 bases). Germline V gene data show CDR1 as KGHSH and CDR2 as LQKENI. Trimming cost V 2 bases and J 1 base, with 15 bases left between them. The CDR3 runs to 17 residues. The CDR3, as DNA: TGTGCCAGCTCACCAACCGGGGGCGGCTCAAGCAATCAGCCCCAGCATTTT. As protein: CASSPTGGGSSNQPQHF.

The CDR3 bases are TGCAGCGTTGTTGGGTGGTCCTCTTACAATGAGCAGTTCTTC. The encoded protein is CSVVGWSSYNEQFF. The V gene is TRBV29-1, the J gene TRBJ2-1; D not certain. The V gene's germline CDR1 is SQVTM and CDR2 ANQGSEA. The CDR3 runs 14 residues. Trimming took 4 bases from V and 4 from J, leaving 14 bases between them.

V gene TRBV27 combines with J gene TRBJ2-4; D ambiguous. The CDR3 runs to 19 residues. The germline V and J ends were trimmed by 6 bases and 0 bases, with 24 bases remaining between them. Germline V gives CDR1 MNHEY, CDR2 SMNVEV (reference sequence). CDR3 nucleotide sequence: TGTGCCAGCAGCCGACAAAAGCGACCCATCTTCCTAGCCAAAAACATTCAGTACTTC. It encodes CASSRQKRPIFLAKNIQYF.

The gene calls are TRBV5-4 and TRBJ1-1; the D gene is possibly TRBD1 (6 bases). This CDR3 comprises 14 residues. V was trimmed by 0 bases and J by 6 bases, leaving 12 bases between them. CDR1 and CDR2 from the germline V gene are SGHNT and YYREEE (reference sequence). The CDR3 DNA reads TGTGCCAGCAGCTTGGGTGGGGGCTCGGCTGAAGCTTTCTTT. As protein: CASSLGGGSAEAFF.

This chain connects TRBV7-3 to TRBJ2-1; 13 bases are a match to TRBD2. The CDR3 length is 16 residues. Germline V CDR1 and CDR2: SGHTA, FQGTGA. The trim removed 5 bases at V and 5 bases at J, leaving 6 bases unmatched. This CDR3 is CASSRTSGSSNNEQFF. The DNA for the CDR3 is TGTGCCAGCAGCCGGACTAGCGGGAGTTCCAACAATGAGCAGTTCTTC.

A word on this clone: Other DNA sequences in this specimen translate into the identical CDR3. This chain connects TRBV15 to TRBJ2-7; D gene uncertain. CDR1 LNHNV and CDR2 YYDKDF come from the germline V gene (reference sequence). The CDR3 loop spans 15 amino acids. V lost 1 base, J lost 0 bases, and 10 bases lay in between. CDR3 residues: CATSRGTVSSYEQYF. The CDR3 DNA sequence: TGTGCCACCAGCAGAGGAACAGTAAGCTCCTACGAGCAGTACTTC.

CDR3 region: CASSLELRPRGGEQFF. CDR3 DNA sequence: TGTGCCAGCAGCTTAGAGTTGCGCCCCCGGGGAGGGGAGCAGTTCTTC. The chain couples TRBV11-2 to TRBJ2-1; the match to TRBD2 covers 7 bases. The germline V gene has CDR1 SGHAT and CDR2 FQNNGV. J was trimmed by 10 bases and V by 0 bases; bases with no gene match: 12. The CDR3 totals 16 residues. Full variable domain (rest looked up from reference TRBV11-2 and TRBJ2-1): EAGVAQSPRYKIIEKRQSVAFWCNPISGHATLYWYQQILGQGPKLLIQFQNNGVVDDSQLPKDRFSAERLKGVDSTLKIQPAKLEDSAVYLCASSLELRPRGGEQFFGPGTRLTVL.

The V gene is TRBV5-5, the J gene TRBJ1-2, with 10 positions matching TRBD1. The CDR3 has 14 amino acids. V dropped 5 bases and J dropped 8; count of bases not matched to a gene: 9. Germline V lookup: CDR1 SGHKS, CDR2 YYEKEE (reference sequence). DNA of the CDR3: TGTGCCAGCAGATCACCGGGACAGGGGCACGGCTACACCTTC. It yields the protein CASRSPGQGHGYTF.

This chain links TRBV28 with TRBJ2-1; 7 nucleotides match TRBD2. V shed 8 bases and J 7 bases; nucleotides not matched to a gene: 8. CDR1 is MDHEN, CDR2 SYDVKM, per germline. The CDR3 has 13 amino acids. The CDR3 nucleotides are TGTGCCAGCGGGAGGGCCGGTGGGAATGAGCAGTTCTTC. Amino acids: CASGRAGGNEQFF.

The J gene is TRBJ1-6, the V gene TRBV7-9; D uncertain. This CDR3 has 13 residues. The germline V and J ends were trimmed by 4 bases and 10 bases, with 11 bases remaining between them. Germline assignment: CDR1 SEHNR and CDR2 FQNEAQ (reference sequence). The CDR3 spells CASSSTTGSPLHF. DNA of the CDR3: TGTGCCAGCAGCTCAACGACTGGGTCACCCCTCCACTTT. Looking up the rest from reference TRBV7-9 and TRBJ1-6 gives the full variable domain: DTGVSQNPRHKITKRGQNVTFRCDPISEHNRLYWYRQTLGQGPEFLTYFQNEAQLEKSRLLSDRFSAERPKGSFSTLEIQRTEQGDSAMYLCASSSTTGSPLHFGNGTRLTVT.

The chain is built from TRBV7-2 and TRBJ2-7; no definite D call. V shed 2 bases and J shed 2 bases, with 7 bases lying between them. This CDR3 region has 13 residues. Germline CDR1 and CDR2: SGHTA and FQGNSA. The CDR3 bases are TGTGCCAGCAGCTTATTACGACCCTACGAGCAGTACTTC. This encodes CASSLLRPYEQYF. Supplemented by reference TRBV7-2 and TRBJ2-7, the full variable domain reads GAGVSQSPSNKVTEKGKDVELRCDPISGHTALYWYRQSLGQGLEFLIYFQGNSAPDKSGLPSDRFSAERTGGSVSTLTIQRTQQEDSAVYLCASSLLRPYEQYFGPGTRLTVT.

The rearrangement links TRBV6-5 to TRBJ1-2, with D maybe TRBD1 (6 bases). Germline V gene lookup returns CDR1 MNHEY and CDR2 SVGAGI. V lost 2 bases and J 7 bases, leaving 11 bases between the germline ends. The CDR3 has 13 residues. CDR3 in amino acids: CASSYGVRGGYTF. The CDR3 bases are TGTGCCAGCAGTTACGGGGTCAGGGGTGGCTACACCTTC.

This clone has only one observation. The gene calls are TRBV7-6 and TRBJ2-5; D could derive from TRBD1 or TRBD2 (6 bases each). Trimming left V 3 bases short and J 4 bases short, with 12 bases between. The CDR3 is 14 residues long. From germline, CDR1 is SGHVS and CDR2 FNYEAQ. In DNA, the CDR3 is TGTGCCAGCAGCTTCGGAGGAGGGGGAGAGACCCAGTACTTC. It yields the protein CASSFGGGGETQYF.

This clone has more than one count but fewer than ten. Other DNA sequences within the sample encode an identical CDR3. CDR3 sequence reads: CASSLTGSGNTIYF. CDR3 in DNA: TGTGCCAGCAGCTTAACGGGCTCTGGAAACACCATATATTTT. The rearrangement uses TRBV5-4 and TRBJ1-3; D is undetermined. Germline CDR1 and CDR2: SGHNT and YYREEE (reference sequence). Trimming cost V 2 bases and J 0 bases, with 6 bases left between them. This CDR3 is built from 14 residues.

The CDR3 region is CASSQDPRGHEQYF. The CDR3 DNA reads TGCGCCAGCAGCCAAGATCCCAGGGGGCACGAGCAGTACTTC. This chain joins TRBV4-1 and TRBJ2-7; 8 nucleotides match TRBD1. The CDR3 is 14 amino acids. In germline, CDR1 is MGHRA, CDR2 YSYEKL. With V trimmed by 0 bases and J by 5 bases, 3 bases remained unmatched.

The chain has TRBV18 and TRBJ2-6, with D unclear. V dropped 3 bases and J dropped 2 bases, with 14 bases sitting between them. Germline assignment: CDR1 KGHSH and CDR2 LQKENI. The CDR3 runs 17 residues. This CDR3 is CASSPPNRVTGANVLTF. CDR3 DNA sequence: TGTGCCAGCTCACCGCCCAACCGGGTTACTGGGGCCAACGTCCTGACTTTC.